This T cell receptor (beta chain) was recorded in a study of T cell responses to AZD1222 COVID-19 vaccine. General study points: There were repertoire samples only from the period after the peak T cell response. Spike was spanned by vaccine-associated CD4 TCRs, which were dominant at 160-218 and 743-854.

About this clone itself: Antigen specificity is unknown.

Researchers grouped second doses given at about 4 or about 12 weeks into one pool. Here immunoSEQ multiplex PCR was the method, and the copy in TCRdb shows in-frame clones only, minus some. The table includes 150,000 to 200,000 clones, roughly 94% detected once. This receptor was identified in an adult who received the AZD1222 COVID-19 vaccine. Sequencing was performed on peripheral blood, taken 28 days after the second AZD1222 dose.

CDR3 residues: CASSRDGAYEQYF. As DNA, the CDR3 is TGTGCCAGCAGCAGGGACGGTGCCTACGAGCAGTACTTC. V gene TRBV7-9 combines with J gene TRBJ2-7; D may match TRBD1 or TRBD2 (5 bases each). The CDR3 sequence is 13 residues long. The germline V and J ends were trimmed by 5 bases and 2 bases, with 10 bases remaining between them. Germline assignment: CDR1 SEHNR and CDR2 FQNEAQ (reference sequence).